This T cell receptor (beta chain) was obtained from a study of T cells in Graves' hyperthyroidism and ophthalmopathy. Amplified TCR beta CDR3 regions came from RNA transcripts. First-round RT-PCR targeting the TCR CDR3 was performed with the HTBI primer set. TCRdb processed the multiplex PCR reads anew with MiXCR; each CDR3 protein has one entry. The repertoire includes hundreds of thousands of distinct CDR3 sequences, around 25% of them detected once, and 20% to 30% sits in the top ten. Study-level points and caveats: Researchers found most expanded thyroid clonotypes above 0.001 in blood as well. Separating ophthalmopathy from stable hyperthyroidism was achieved by a 13 V-J model.

With respect to this clonotype: Its antigen is unknown.

The germline V gene encodes CDR1 MDHEN and CDR2 SYDVKM. CDR3 length equals 11 residues. The V gene lost 3 bases and the J gene lost 5 bases, with 5 bases spanning the gap. Patients between 18 and 65 years old had hyperthyroidism, newly diagnosed and lasting under 2 months. Patients showing uncontrolled infection, other autoimmune disease, pregnancy or lactation were ineligible. The chain links TRBV28 to TRBJ2-7; D not certain. The source is a man in his forties or fifties with Graves' hyperthyroidism that later progressed to Graves' ophthalmopathy. Sequencing was done on a sample of blood. CDR3 sequence reads: CASSFFHEQYF. CDR3 in DNA: TGTGCCAGCAGTTTCTTCCACGAGCAGTACTTC.